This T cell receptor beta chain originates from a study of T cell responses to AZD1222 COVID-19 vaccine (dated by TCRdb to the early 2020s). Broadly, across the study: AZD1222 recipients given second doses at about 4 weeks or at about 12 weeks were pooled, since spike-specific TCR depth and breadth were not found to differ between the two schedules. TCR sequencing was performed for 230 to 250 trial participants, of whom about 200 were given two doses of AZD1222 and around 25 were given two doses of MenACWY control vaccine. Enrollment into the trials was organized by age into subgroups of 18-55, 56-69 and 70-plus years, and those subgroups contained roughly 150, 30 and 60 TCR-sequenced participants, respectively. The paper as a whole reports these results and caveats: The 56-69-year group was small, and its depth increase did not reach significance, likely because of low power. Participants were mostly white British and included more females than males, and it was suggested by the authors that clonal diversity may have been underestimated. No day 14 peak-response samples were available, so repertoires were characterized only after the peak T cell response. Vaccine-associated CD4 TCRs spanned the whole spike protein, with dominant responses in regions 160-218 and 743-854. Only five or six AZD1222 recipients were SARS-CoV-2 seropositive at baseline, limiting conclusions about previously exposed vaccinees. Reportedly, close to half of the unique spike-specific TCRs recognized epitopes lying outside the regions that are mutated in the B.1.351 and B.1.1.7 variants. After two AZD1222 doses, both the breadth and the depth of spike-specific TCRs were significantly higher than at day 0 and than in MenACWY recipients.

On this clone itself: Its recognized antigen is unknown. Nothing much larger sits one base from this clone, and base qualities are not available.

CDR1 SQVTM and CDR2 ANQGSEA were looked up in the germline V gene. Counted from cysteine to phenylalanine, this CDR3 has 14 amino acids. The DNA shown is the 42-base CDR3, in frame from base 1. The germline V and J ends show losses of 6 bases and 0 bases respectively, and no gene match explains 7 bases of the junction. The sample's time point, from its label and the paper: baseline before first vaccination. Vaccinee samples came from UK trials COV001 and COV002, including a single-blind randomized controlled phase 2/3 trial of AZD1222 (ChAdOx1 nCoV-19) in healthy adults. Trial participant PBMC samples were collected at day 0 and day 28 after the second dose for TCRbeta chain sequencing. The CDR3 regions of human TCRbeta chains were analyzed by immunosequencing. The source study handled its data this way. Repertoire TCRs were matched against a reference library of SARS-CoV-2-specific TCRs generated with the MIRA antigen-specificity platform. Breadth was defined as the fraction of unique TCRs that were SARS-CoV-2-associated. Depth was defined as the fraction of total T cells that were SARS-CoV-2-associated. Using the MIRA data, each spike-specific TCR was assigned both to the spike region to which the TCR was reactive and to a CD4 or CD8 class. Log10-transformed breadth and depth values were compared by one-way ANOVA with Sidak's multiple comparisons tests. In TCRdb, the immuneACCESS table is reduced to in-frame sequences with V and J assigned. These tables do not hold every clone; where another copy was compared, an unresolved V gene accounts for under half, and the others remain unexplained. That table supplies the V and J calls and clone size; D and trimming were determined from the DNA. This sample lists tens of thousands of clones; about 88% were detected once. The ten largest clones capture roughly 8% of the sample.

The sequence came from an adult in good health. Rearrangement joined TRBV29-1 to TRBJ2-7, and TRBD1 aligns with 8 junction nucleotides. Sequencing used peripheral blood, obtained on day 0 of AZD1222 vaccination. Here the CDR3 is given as CSVLTGESSYEQYF. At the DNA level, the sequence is TGCAGCGTCCTGACAGGGGAGAGCTCCTACGAGCAGTACTTC.